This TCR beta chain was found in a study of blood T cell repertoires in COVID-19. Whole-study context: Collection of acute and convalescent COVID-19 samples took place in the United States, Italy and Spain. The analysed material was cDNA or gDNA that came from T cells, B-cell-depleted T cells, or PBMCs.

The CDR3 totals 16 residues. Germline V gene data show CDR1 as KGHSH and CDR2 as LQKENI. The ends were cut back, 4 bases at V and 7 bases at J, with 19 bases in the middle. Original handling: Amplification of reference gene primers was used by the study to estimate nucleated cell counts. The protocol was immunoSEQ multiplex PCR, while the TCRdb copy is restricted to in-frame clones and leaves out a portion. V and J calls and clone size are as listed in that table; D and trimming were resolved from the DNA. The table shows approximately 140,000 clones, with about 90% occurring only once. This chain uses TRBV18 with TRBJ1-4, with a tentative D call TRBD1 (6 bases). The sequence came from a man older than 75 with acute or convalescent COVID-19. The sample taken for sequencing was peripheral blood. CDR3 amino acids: CASSLAIVGAREKLFF. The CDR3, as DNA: TGTGCCAGCTCACTCGCGATCGTGGGGGCTCGTGAAAAACTGTTTTTT.